This TCR beta chain was sequenced for a study of shared clonotypes between healthy human individuals. Details on this clone: Antigen specificity is unknown.

Sequencing used immunoSEQ multiplex PCR; TCRdb keeps in-frame clones, though not all of them. The table includes a few million clones, 80% to 95% detected once. Whole-study findings and limits: Read depth was anticipated to influence clonotype sharing among donors. Some naive CD4 clonotypes, roughly 4.7%, turned up in common across several donors.

This CDR3 is 16 amino acids long. The germline V and J ends were trimmed by 5 bases and 4 bases, with 20 bases remaining between them. The germline V gene encodes CDR1 SGHVS and CDR2 FNYEAQ. CD4+ cells underwent separation, giving CD45RA+ naive and CD45RA-negative memory subsets. The rearrangement links TRBV7-6 to TRBJ2-5; D is tentatively TRBD1 or TRBD2 (5 bases each). The receptor's source is a young man in good health. Some clones in this sample may be carry-over from other donors' samples. Sequencing was done on a sample of naive CD4+ T cells from PBMCs. The sample's subset: CD45RA+ positively selected. CDR3 residues: CASSPAGGGAIETQYF. In DNA form, the CDR3 reads TGTGCCAGCAGCCCCGCCGGTGGGGGAGCGATAGAGACCCAGTACTTC.